A selection of T cell receptor beta chains follows, all from one sample in a study of regulatory T cells in long-lasting Graves disease. Using its own MiXCR run on the multiplex PCR reads, TCRdb lists one record per CDR3 protein. The sample consists of a few hundred thousand distinct CDR3 sequences, roughly 21% of them appearing once. This specimen was peripheral blood mononuclear cells (PBMCs), taken when the disease was refractory, from a patient treated with antithyroid drugs. The source is a female donor with Graves disease. Both conserved end residues are part of each CDR3. Each record gives: V gene, J gene, D gene, clone size, CDR3 protein, CDR3 DNA. D genes are given only for firm matches. Not every row has a clone size; where given, it reads once, few, many or a size class.

v_gene: TRBV7-3
j_gene: TRBJ2-2
d_gene: TRBD1
abundance: many
CDR3aa: CASRKDRRNTGELFF
CDR3nt: TGTGCCAGCAGGAAGGACAGGAGGAACACCGGGGAGCTGTTTTTT

v_gene: TRBV7-2
j_gene: TRBJ2-5
d_gene: -
abundance: many
CDR3aa: CASSPRGGGKETQYF
CDR3nt: TGTGCCAGCAGCCCCAGGGGTGGGGGAAAAGAGACCCAGTACTTC

v_gene: TRBV11-2
j_gene: TRBJ2-5
d_gene: -
abundance: many
CDR3aa: CASSLEYDRQETQYF
CDR3nt: TGTGCCAGCAGCTTAGAGTATGACAGACAAGAGACCCAGTACTTC

v_gene: TRBV6-2/TRBV6-3
j_gene: TRBJ2-7
d_gene: TRBD1
abundance: many
CDR3aa: CASSYWRTGIYEQYF
CDR3nt: TGTGCCAGCAGTTATTGGCGGACAGGGATCTACGAGCAGTACTTC

v_gene: TRBV30
j_gene: TRBJ2-3
d_gene: TRBD2
abundance: -
CDR3aa: CALLAGGTDTQYF
CDR3nt: TGTGCATTACTAGCGGGGGGCACAGATACGCAGTATTTT

v_gene: TRBV12-3/TRBV12-4
j_gene: TRBJ2-7
d_gene: -
abundance: -
CDR3aa: CASGWTHLYEQYF
CDR3nt: TGTGCCAGTGGATGGACTCACCTATACGAGCAGTACTTC

v_gene: TRBV7-3
j_gene: TRBJ1-1
d_gene: -
abundance: few
CDR3aa: CASSKTDSVNTEAFF
CDR3nt: TGTGCCAGCAGCAAGACCGACTCGGTGAACACTGAAGCTTTCTTT

v_gene: TRBV11-1
j_gene: TRBJ1-4
d_gene: -
abundance: -
CDR3aa: CASSLTSGIDEKLFF
CDR3nt: TGTGCCAGCAGCTTAACTTCCGGGATTGATGAAAAACTGTTTTTT

v_gene: TRBV28
j_gene: TRBJ1-6
d_gene: -
abundance: many
CDR3aa: CASSLRGRGDSPLHF
CDR3nt: TGTGCCAGCAGTTTAAGGGGCAGGGGAGATTCACCCCTCCACTTT

v_gene: TRBV5-6
j_gene: TRBJ2-7
d_gene: TRBD1
abundance: -
CDR3aa: CASSLGDRGTREQYF
CDR3nt: TGTGCCAGCAGCTTGGGGGACAGGGGGACCAGAGAGCAGTACTTC

v_gene: TRBV5-1
j_gene: TRBJ2-1
d_gene: TRBD2
abundance: once
CDR3aa: CASSFTSGQTYNEQFF
CDR3nt: TGCGCCAGCAGCTTTACTAGCGGGCAAACCTACAATGAGCAGTTCTTC

v_gene: TRBV7-2
j_gene: TRBJ1-5
d_gene: -
abundance: many
CDR3aa: CASSFRTGNNQPQHF
CDR3nt: TGTGCCAGCAGCTTTAGAACAGGGAACAATCAGCCCCAGCATTTT

v_gene: TRBV28
j_gene: TRBJ1-1
d_gene: TRBD1
abundance: many
CDR3aa: CASSLYSGQGTEAFF
CDR3nt: TGTGCCAGCAGTTTATACAGCGGACAGGGCACTGAAGCTTTCTTT

v_gene: TRBV6-1
j_gene: TRBJ1-1
d_gene: -
abundance: many
CDR3aa: CASSEVAGVETTEAFF
CDR3nt: TGTGCCAGCAGTGAAGTTGCGGGGGTCGAAACCACTGAAGCTTTCTTT

v_gene: TRBV28
j_gene: TRBJ2-5
d_gene: TRBD2
abundance: many
CDR3aa: CASRPISSGRVETQYF
CDR3nt: TGTGCCAGCAGGCCCATTTCTAGCGGGAGGGTGGAGACCCAGTACTTC

v_gene: TRBV9
j_gene: TRBJ1-6
d_gene: -
abundance: -
CDR3aa: CASSPPSGSPLHF
CDR3nt: TGTGCCAGCAGCCCCCCCTCTGGTTCACCCCTCCACTTT

v_gene: TRBV3-1
j_gene: TRBJ1-4
d_gene: -
abundance: few
CDR3aa: CASSPLDRTRLTLNEKLFF
CDR3nt: TGTGCCAGCAGCCCGCTTGACCGGACACGATTAACCTTGAATGAAAAACTGTTTTTT

v_gene: TRBV20-1
j_gene: TRBJ2-7
d_gene: -
abundance: -
CDR3aa: CSARAPPEGQYF
CDR3nt: TGCAGTGCTAGAGCCCCACCGGAGGGGCAGTACTTC

v_gene: TRBV15
j_gene: TRBJ2-7
d_gene: -
abundance: -
CDR3aa: CATSRVEPYEQYF
CDR3nt: TGTGCCACCAGCAGAGTCGAGCCCTACGAGCAGTACTTC

v_gene: TRBV5-1
j_gene: TRBJ2-7
d_gene: TRBD1
abundance: -
CDR3aa: CASRPGQGSTEQYF
CDR3nt: TGCGCCAGCAGGCCGGGACAGGGTTCTACCGAGCAGTACTTC

v_gene: TRBV30
j_gene: TRBJ1-4
d_gene: TRBD1
abundance: few
CDR3aa: CAWGDRVVTNEKLFF
CDR3nt: TGTGCCTGGGGGGACAGGGTAGTGACTAATGAAAAACTGTTTTTT

v_gene: TRBV5-1
j_gene: TRBJ2-2
d_gene: TRBD2
abundance: once
CDR3aa: CASSITSGKSTGELFF
CDR3nt: TGCGCCAGCAGCATTACTAGCGGGAAAAGCACCGGGGAGCTGTTTTTT

v_gene: TRBV27
j_gene: TRBJ2-3
d_gene: TRBD2
abundance: -
CDR3aa: CASSRLAGDTQYF
CDR3nt: TGTGCCAGCAGTAGATTAGCGGGAGATACGCAGTATTTT

v_gene: TRBV11-2
j_gene: TRBJ1-4
d_gene: -
abundance: many
CDR3aa: CASSHSASNEKLFF
CDR3nt: TGTGCCAGCAGCCACAGTGCATCTAATGAAAAACTGTTTTTT

v_gene: TRBV2
j_gene: TRBJ2-7
d_gene: -
abundance: many
CDR3aa: CASRGSPDEQYF
CDR3nt: TGTGCCAGCAGGGGCTCCCCCGACGAGCAGTACTTC

v_gene: TRBV3-1
j_gene: TRBJ1-2
d_gene: TRBD1
abundance: few
CDR3aa: CASSNDRAYTF
CDR3nt: TGTGCCAGCAGCAACGACAGGGCATACACCTTC

v_gene: TRBV12-5
j_gene: TRBJ2-5
d_gene: TRBD1
abundance: few
CDR3aa: CASGFTTTGGETQYF
CDR3nt: TGTGCTAGTGGTTTCACTACGACAGGGGGGGAGACCCAGTACTTC